This TCR beta chain derives from a study of early T cells in non-severe SARS-CoV-2 infection. Molecules of cDNA were individually given unique molecular identifiers that were attached to them. TCRdb reprocessed the 5' RACE reads via MiXCR and lists one record per CDR3 protein. This table holds tens of thousands of distinct CDR3 sequences, 14% found once. The germline CDR1 and CDR2 sequences are SGHAT and FQNNGV. The CDR3 is made up of 14 amino acids. The V end lost 1 base, the J end lost 4 bases, and 10 bases lay between the germline ends. The source is an adult who was a healthcare worker with PCR-confirmed SARS-CoV-2 infection or an uninfected control (not recorded which). J is TRBJ1-1 and V is TRBV11-2; D is perhaps TRBD1 (6 bases). Input material: whole blood. CDR3 sequence (DNA): TGTGCCAGCAGCTTAGGTGACAGGCGCACTGAAGCTTTCTTT. Translation gives CASSLGDRRTEAFF.